The rows below give T cell receptor beta chains drawn from one sample of a study of T cell repertoires in cytomegalovirus infection. TCRdb independently ran MiXCR on the reads; one entry per CDR3 protein. The sample lists about 490,000 distinct CDR3 sequences; around 27% were seen once. Sequencing was performed on PBMCs. These receptors came from a human donor in good health (CMV status not recorded). Some clones in this sample may be carry-over from other donors' samples. Both conserved end residues are part of each CDR3. The D gene is left open where the match is weak. The size entry is marked missing in some rows and otherwise reads once, few, many or a size class.

J gene: TRBJ2-2
V gene: TRBV14
clone size: .
D gene: .
CDR3 protein: CASSIRSVRRVGGELFF
CDR3 DNA: TGTGCCAGCAGCATTCGATCGGTTCGGAGGGTTGGCGGGGAGCTGTTTTTT

J gene: TRBJ2-5
V gene: TRBV7-3
clone size: few
D gene: TRBD2
CDR3 protein: CASSPSGSPYETQYF
CDR3 DNA: TGTGCCAGCAGCCCTAGCGGGAGTCCTTATGAGACCCAGTACTTC

J gene: TRBJ2-1
V gene: TRBV20-1
clone size: few
D gene: TRBD2
CDR3 protein: CSAREGGRDYNEQFF
CDR3 DNA: TGCAGTGCTAGAGAGGGTGGGAGGGACTACAATGAGCAGTTCTTC

J gene: TRBJ2-7
V gene: TRBV5-1
clone size: few
D gene: .
CDR3 protein: CASSLGNMYDEQYF
CDR3 DNA: TGCGCCAGCAGCTTGGGTAACATGTACGACGAGCAGTACTTC

J gene: TRBJ2-1
V gene: TRBV7-3
clone size: .
D gene: TRBD2
CDR3 protein: CASSTPSGGGAEQFF
CDR3 DNA: TGTGCCAGCAGCACGCCTAGCGGGGGCGGAGCTGAGCAGTTCTTC

J gene: TRBJ1-4
V gene: TRBV7-2
clone size: many
D gene: .
CDR3 protein: CASSLGRVEKLFF
CDR3 DNA: TGTGCCAGCAGCTTAGGCCGGGTTGAAAAACTGTTTTTT

J gene: TRBJ1-3
V gene: TRBV6-1
clone size: .
D gene: .
CDR3 protein: CASSPWLSGNTIYF
CDR3 DNA: TGTGCCAGCAGTCCTTGGCTCTCTGGAAACACCATATATTTT

J gene: TRBJ2-1
V gene: TRBV7-8
clone size: many
D gene: TRBD2
CDR3 protein: CASSIGTSNEQFF
CDR3 DNA: TGTGCCAGCAGCATCGGGACTAGCAACGAGCAGTTCTTC

J gene: TRBJ2-1
V gene: TRBV12-3/TRBV12-4
clone size: few
D gene: .
CDR3 protein: CASSLAVWGARVDEQFF
CDR3 DNA: TGTGCCAGCAGTTTAGCGGTTTGGGGGGCGCGGGTGGATGAGCAGTTCTTC

J gene: TRBJ2-5
V gene: TRBV7-6
clone size: .
D gene: .
CDR3 protein: CASSPTGTGKTQYF
CDR3 DNA: TGTGCCAGCAGCCCCACCGGGACGGGGAAGACCCAGTACTTC

J gene: TRBJ1-2
V gene: TRBV7-8
clone size: .
D gene: .
CDR3 protein: CASSLGLGAFGYTF
CDR3 DNA: TGTGCCAGCAGCTTAGGACTGGGGGCATTTGGCTACACCTTC

J gene: TRBJ2-1
V gene: TRBV10-3
clone size: few
D gene: TRBD1
CDR3 protein: CAISQFLTGGSGEQFF
CDR3 DNA: TGTGCCATCAGTCAGTTTTTGACAGGGGGCTCGGGTGAGCAGTTCTTC

J gene: TRBJ2-1
V gene: TRBV7-9
clone size: .
D gene: TRBD2
CDR3 protein: CASSGPGVAGGSDEQFF
CDR3 DNA: TGTGCCAGCAGCGGCCCCGGGGTAGCGGGAGGATCGGATGAGCAGTTCTTC

J gene: TRBJ2-1
V gene: TRBV19
clone size: .
D gene: .
CDR3 protein: CASSMVLSSYNEQFF
CDR3 DNA: TGTGCCAGTAGTATGGTACTGAGCTCCTACAATGAGCAGTTCTTC

J gene: TRBJ1-1
V gene: TRBV7-9
clone size: .
D gene: .
CDR3 protein: CASSAYTSYTEAFF
CDR3 DNA: TGTGCCAGCAGCGCGTACACATCCTACACTGAAGCTTTCTTT

J gene: TRBJ2-7
V gene: TRBV10-3
clone size: .
D gene: TRBD1
CDR3 protein: CAISEPDRGTYEQYF
CDR3 DNA: TGTGCCATCAGTGAACCGGACAGGGGCACCTACGAGCAGTACTTC

J gene: TRBJ2-1
V gene: TRBV20-1
clone size: .
D gene: .
CDR3 protein: CSASRPGSSNEQFF
CDR3 DNA: TGCAGTGCTAGTCGACCCGGGTCAAGCAATGAGCAGTTCTTC

J gene: TRBJ1-1
V gene: TRBV6-2/TRBV6-3
clone size: .
D gene: TRBD1
CDR3 protein: CASSYAGGAEAFF
CDR3 DNA: TGTGCCAGCAGTTACGCAGGGGGGGCTGAAGCTTTCTTT

J gene: TRBJ1-1
V gene: TRBV7-2
clone size: few
D gene: TRBD1
CDR3 protein: CASSLLWDRGEAFF
CDR3 DNA: TGTGCCAGCAGCTTGCTCTGGGACAGGGGCGAAGCTTTCTTT

J gene: TRBJ2-3
V gene: TRBV7-2
clone size: many
D gene: TRBD2
CDR3 protein: CASSPRLAGLPDTQYF
CDR3 DNA: TGTGCCAGCAGCCCGCGACTAGCGGGATTGCCAGATACGCAGTATTTT

J gene: TRBJ2-1
V gene: TRBV7-6
clone size: few
D gene: TRBD2
CDR3 protein: CATGKREVENEQFF
CDR3 DNA: TGTGCCACCGGAAAGCGGGAGGTGGAGAATGAGCAGTTCTTC

J gene: TRBJ2-5
V gene: TRBV4-3
clone size: many
D gene: .
CDR3 protein: CASSQDTAVVGETQYF
CDR3 DNA: TGCGCCAGCAGCCAAGATACCGCGGTGGTTGGGGAGACCCAGTACTTC

J gene: TRBJ1-6
V gene: TRBV30
clone size: .
D gene: .
CDR3 protein: CAWSTRSLHF
CDR3 DNA: TGTGCCTGGAGTACCAGATCCCTCCACTTT

J gene: TRBJ2-3
V gene: TRBV10-3
clone size: .
D gene: TRBD2
CDR3 protein: CAISLGGSMSTDTQYF
CDR3 DNA: TGTGCCATCAGCCTGGGAGGGTCAATGAGCACAGATACGCAGTATTTT

J gene: TRBJ1-2
V gene: TRBV7-8
clone size: many
D gene: .
CDR3 protein: CASSFRGPGYTF
CDR3 DNA: TGTGCCAGCAGCTTCAGGGGTCCTGGCTACACCTTC

J gene: TRBJ2-1
V gene: TRBV7-2
clone size: many
D gene: .
CDR3 protein: CASSFYTGDGNEQFF
CDR3 DNA: TGTGCCAGCAGCTTTTACACGGGAGACGGCAATGAGCAGTTCTTC

J gene: TRBJ2-5
V gene: TRBV7-2
clone size: many
D gene: .
CDR3 protein: CASSSTGRGEETQYF
CDR3 DNA: TGTGCCAGCAGCTCGACAGGGCGGGGGGAAGAGACCCAGTACTTC

J gene: TRBJ2-5
V gene: TRBV7-2
clone size: many
D gene: TRBD1
CDR3 protein: CASSPGDRQETQYF
CDR3 DNA: TGTGCCAGCAGCCCCGGGGACAGACAAGAGACCCAGTACTTC

J gene: TRBJ2-3
V gene: TRBV11-1
clone size: .
D gene: .
CDR3 protein: CASSHIEYTQYF
CDR3 DNA: TGTGCCAGCAGCCACATAGAGTATACGCAGTATTTT

J gene: TRBJ1-5
V gene: TRBV27
clone size: few
D gene: TRBD1
CDR3 protein: CASSLRRDSRQPQHF
CDR3 DNA: TGTGCCAGCAGTTTAAGACGGGACAGCCGTCAGCCCCAGCATTTT

J gene: TRBJ2-7
V gene: TRBV7-9
clone size: .
D gene: .
CDR3 protein: CASSLVLSYEQYF
CDR3 DNA: TGTGCCAGCAGCTTAGTACTAAGCTACGAGCAGTACTTC

J gene: TRBJ2-2
V gene: TRBV27
clone size: .
D gene: TRBD1
CDR3 protein: CASSQRGQGRSGELFF
CDR3 DNA: TGTGCCAGCAGCCAAAGGGGACAGGGTAGATCCGGGGAGCTGTTTTTT

J gene: TRBJ1-1
V gene: TRBV13
clone size: few
D gene: .
CDR3 protein: CASSSNHLNTEAFF
CDR3 DNA: TGTGCCAGCAGCTCGAATCACTTGAACACTGAAGCTTTCTTT

J gene: TRBJ2-5
V gene: TRBV7-3
clone size: .
D gene: .
CDR3 protein: CASSTGGETQYF
CDR3 DNA: TGTGCCAGCAGCACGGGTGGAGAGACCCAGTACTTC

J gene: TRBJ2-7
V gene: TRBV28
clone size: .
D gene: TRBD1
CDR3 protein: CASSPGTGLHYEQYF
CDR3 DNA: TGTGCCAGCAGTCCCGGGACAGGACTGCACTACGAGCAGTACTTC

J gene: TRBJ1-3
V gene: TRBV6-5
clone size: .
D gene: TRBD1
CDR3 protein: CASRLNRDRGNTIYF
CDR3 DNA: TGTGCCAGCAGACTCAACCGGGACAGGGGAAACACCATATATTTT

J gene: TRBJ1-3
V gene: TRBV13
clone size: once
D gene: .
CDR3 protein: CASSFDEPRSGNTIYF
CDR3 DNA: TGTGCCAGCAGCTTCGACGAACCGCGCTCTGGAAACACCATATATTTT

J gene: TRBJ2-1
V gene: TRBV29-1
clone size: .
D gene: .
CDR3 protein: CSVAPKGPGDEQFF
CDR3 DNA: TGCAGCGTTGCCCCAAAGGGCCCCGGGGATGAGCAGTTCTTC

J gene: TRBJ2-7
V gene: TRBV7-2
clone size: many
D gene: .
CDR3 protein: CASSLGTVPSLDYEQYF
CDR3 DNA: TGTGCCAGCAGCTTGGGTACAGTACCTTCATTAGACTACGAGCAGTACTTC

J gene: TRBJ1-4
V gene: TRBV2
clone size: few
D gene: .
CDR3 protein: CASHGWEKLFF
CDR3 DNA: TGTGCCAGTCACGGATGGGAAAAACTGTTTTTT

J gene: TRBJ2-2
V gene: TRBV12-3/TRBV12-4
clone size: many
D gene: TRBD2
CDR3 protein: CASSPQTSPGELFF
CDR3 DNA: TGTGCCAGCAGCCCCCAGACTAGCCCCGGGGAGCTGTTTTTT

J gene: TRBJ2-3
V gene: TRBV7-9
clone size: .
D gene: TRBD1
CDR3 protein: CASSLQPPGGRTDTQYF
CDR3 DNA: TGTGCCAGCAGCTTACAACCACCAGGGGGTCGCACAGATACGCAGTATTTT

J gene: TRBJ1-4
V gene: TRBV6-8
clone size: .
D gene: TRBD1
CDR3 protein: CASRTTGGVPGKLFF
CDR3 DNA: TGTGCCAGCAGAACCACAGGGGGCGTCCCGGGAAAACTGTTTTTT

J gene: TRBJ2-3
V gene: TRBV6-2/TRBV6-3
clone size: few
D gene: TRBD2
CDR3 protein: CASSSLGSGGSDTQYF
CDR3 DNA: TGTGCCAGCAGTTCCCTCGGCAGCGGGGGATCAGATACGCAGTATTTT

J gene: TRBJ1-6
V gene: TRBV6-1
clone size: .
D gene: TRBD1
CDR3 protein: CASRLETGDNSPHHF
CDR3 DNA: TGTGCCAGCAGGCTCGAGACAGGGGATAATTCACCCCACCACTTT

J gene: TRBJ1-2
V gene: TRBV5-4
clone size: .
D gene: .
CDR3 protein: CASSRETGTDYGYTF
CDR3 DNA: TGTGCCAGCAGCAGAGAAACCGGGACGGACTATGGCTACACCTTC

J gene: TRBJ1-1
V gene: TRBV19
clone size: .
D gene: .
CDR3 protein: CASSIYQGMSTEAFF
CDR3 DNA: TGTGCCAGTAGTATATATCAGGGGATGAGCACTGAAGCTTTCTTT

J gene: TRBJ2-7
V gene: TRBV27
clone size: once
D gene: .
CDR3 protein: CASSATGGEQYF
CDR3 DNA: TGTGCCAGCAGCGCGACCGGTGGCGAGCAGTACTTC

J gene: TRBJ2-2
V gene: TRBV7-2
clone size: many
D gene: .
CDR3 protein: CASSFRSPVAPGELFF
CDR3 DNA: TGTGCCAGCAGCTTTCGATCCCCGGTAGCGCCCGGGGAGCTGTTTTTT

J gene: TRBJ2-7
V gene: TRBV28
clone size: .
D gene: .
CDR3 protein: CASSLGMGLSSYEQYF
CDR3 DNA: TGTGCCAGCAGTTTAGGTATGGGCCTGAGCTCCTACGAGCAGTACTTC